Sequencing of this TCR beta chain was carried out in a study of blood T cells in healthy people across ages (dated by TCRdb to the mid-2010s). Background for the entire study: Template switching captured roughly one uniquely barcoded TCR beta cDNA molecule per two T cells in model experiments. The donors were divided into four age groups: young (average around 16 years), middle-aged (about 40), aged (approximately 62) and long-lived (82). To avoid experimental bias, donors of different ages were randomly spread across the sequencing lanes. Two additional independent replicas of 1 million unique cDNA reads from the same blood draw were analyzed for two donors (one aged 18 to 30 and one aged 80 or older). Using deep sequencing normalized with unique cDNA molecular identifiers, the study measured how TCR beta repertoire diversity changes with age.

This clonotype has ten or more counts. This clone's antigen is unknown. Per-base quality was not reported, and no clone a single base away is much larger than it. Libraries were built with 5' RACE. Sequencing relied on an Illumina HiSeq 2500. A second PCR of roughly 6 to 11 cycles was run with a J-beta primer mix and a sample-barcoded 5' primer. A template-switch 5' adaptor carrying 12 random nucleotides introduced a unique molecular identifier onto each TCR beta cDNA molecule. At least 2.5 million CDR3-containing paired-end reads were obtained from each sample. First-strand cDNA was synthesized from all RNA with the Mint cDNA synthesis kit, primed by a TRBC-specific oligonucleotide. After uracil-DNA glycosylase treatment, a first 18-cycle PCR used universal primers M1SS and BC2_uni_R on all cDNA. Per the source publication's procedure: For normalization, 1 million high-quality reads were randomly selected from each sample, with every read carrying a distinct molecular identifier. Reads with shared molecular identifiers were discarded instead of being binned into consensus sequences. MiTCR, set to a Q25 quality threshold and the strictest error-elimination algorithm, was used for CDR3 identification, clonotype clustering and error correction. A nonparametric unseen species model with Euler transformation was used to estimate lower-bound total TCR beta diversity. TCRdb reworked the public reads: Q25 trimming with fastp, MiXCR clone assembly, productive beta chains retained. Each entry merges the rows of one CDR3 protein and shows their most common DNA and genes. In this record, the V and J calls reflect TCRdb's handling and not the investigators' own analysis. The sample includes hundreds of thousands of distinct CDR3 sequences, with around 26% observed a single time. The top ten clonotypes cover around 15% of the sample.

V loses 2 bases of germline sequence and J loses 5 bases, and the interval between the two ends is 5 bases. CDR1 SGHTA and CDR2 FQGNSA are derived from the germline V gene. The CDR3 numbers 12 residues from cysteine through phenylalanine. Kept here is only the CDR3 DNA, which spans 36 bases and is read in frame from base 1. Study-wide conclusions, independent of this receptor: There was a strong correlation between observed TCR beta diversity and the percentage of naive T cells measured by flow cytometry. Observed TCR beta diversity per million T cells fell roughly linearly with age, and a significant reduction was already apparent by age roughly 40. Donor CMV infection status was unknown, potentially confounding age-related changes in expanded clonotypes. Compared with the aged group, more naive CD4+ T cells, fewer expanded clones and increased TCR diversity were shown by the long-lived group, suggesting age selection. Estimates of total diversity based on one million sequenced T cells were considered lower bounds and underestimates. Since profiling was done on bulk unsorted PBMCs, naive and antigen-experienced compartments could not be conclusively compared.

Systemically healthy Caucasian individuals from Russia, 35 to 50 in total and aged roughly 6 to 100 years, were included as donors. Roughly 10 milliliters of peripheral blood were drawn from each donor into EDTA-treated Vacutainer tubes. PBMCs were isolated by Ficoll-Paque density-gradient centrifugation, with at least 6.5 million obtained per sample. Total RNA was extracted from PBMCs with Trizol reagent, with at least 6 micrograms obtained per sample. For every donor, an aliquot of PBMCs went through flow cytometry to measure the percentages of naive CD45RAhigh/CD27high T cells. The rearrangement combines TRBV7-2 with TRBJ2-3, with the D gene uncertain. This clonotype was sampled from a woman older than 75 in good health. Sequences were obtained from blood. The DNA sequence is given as TGTGCCAGCAGCTTACTCGTAGATACGCAGTATTTT. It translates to CASSLLVDTQYF.